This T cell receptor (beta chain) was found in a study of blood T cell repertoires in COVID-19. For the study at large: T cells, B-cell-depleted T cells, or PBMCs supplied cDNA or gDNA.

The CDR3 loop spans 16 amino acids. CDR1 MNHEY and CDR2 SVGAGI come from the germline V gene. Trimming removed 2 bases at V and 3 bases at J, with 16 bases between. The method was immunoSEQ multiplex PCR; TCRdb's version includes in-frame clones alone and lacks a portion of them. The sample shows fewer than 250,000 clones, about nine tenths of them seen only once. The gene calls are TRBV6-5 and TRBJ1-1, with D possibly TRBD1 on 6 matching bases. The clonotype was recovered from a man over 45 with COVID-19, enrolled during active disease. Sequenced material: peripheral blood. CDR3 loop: CASSYVYRTEDTEAFF. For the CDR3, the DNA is TGTGCCAGCAGTTACGTTTACAGGACAGAGGACACTGAAGCTTTCTTT.